Listed below are T cell receptor beta chains from one sample, sequenced in a study of shared clonotypes between healthy human individuals. Only in-frame clones appear in the TCRdb table, and some are missing; sequencing was by immunoSEQ multiplex PCR. The table lists under 600,000 clones, nearly 80% of them singletons, with about an eighth in the top ten. Sequencing used PBMCs. Receptor source: a woman aged 40 to 55 in good health. Some clones in this sample may be carry-over from other donors' samples. The CDR3 runs from the conserved cysteine through the conserved F or W. The order of the fields is J gene, V gene, CDR3 protein.

j_gene: TRBJ2-7; v_gene: TRBV7-8; CDR3aa: CASSMGTASDEQYF
j_gene: TRBJ2-7; v_gene: TRBV29-1; CDR3aa: CSAYGTGHEQYF
j_gene: TRBJ2-7; v_gene: TRBV6-6; CDR3aa: CASSPTQGKYEQYF
j_gene: TRBJ1-1; v_gene: TRBV7-3; CDR3aa: CASSVDRNTEAFF
j_gene: TRBJ2-7; v_gene: TRBV2; CDR3aa: CASRAMRLAGDEQYF
j_gene: TRBJ2-1; v_gene: TRBV19; CDR3aa: CASARGVGVQTYNEQFF
j_gene: TRBJ1-5; v_gene: TRBV19; CDR3aa: CASSTTRWGNQPQHF
j_gene: TRBJ2-3; v_gene: TRBV27; CDR3aa: CASQREGTDTQYF
j_gene: TRBJ2-2; v_gene: TRBV18; CDR3aa: CASSPDRVNTGELFF
j_gene: TRBJ2-2; v_gene: TRBV19; CDR3aa: CASSIRLGGYTGELFF
j_gene: TRBJ2-1; v_gene: TRBV6-1; CDR3aa: CASSAGYNEQFF
j_gene: TRBJ2-7; v_gene: TRBV28; CDR3aa: CASSLGGLLSSSYEQYF